This TCR beta chain was obtained from a study of blood T cell repertoires in COVID-19. The wider study: COVID-19 samples, acute and convalescent, were from the United States, Italy and Spain. PBMCs, B-cell-depleted T cells, or T cells provided the cDNA or gDNA that made up the material.

Original data processing: Reference gene primer amplification in the assay estimated nucleated cell counts. TCRdb keeps only in-frame clones here, not all; method: immunoSEQ multiplex PCR. The D gene and trimming were derived from the DNA, and the V and J assignments and clone size from that table. Seen here are about 500,000 clones, roughly nine tenths observed once, and the top ten hold roughly 1%. The sample consisted of peripheral blood. The TCR originated in a man between 18 and 29 years old with COVID-19, enrolled during active disease.

The CDR3 DNA reads as TGTGCCAGCAGTTTTAATAGCGAGCAGTACTTC. Translating gives CASSFNSEQYF. The chain has TRBV12-3 or TRBV12-4 and TRBJ2-7; D is unresolved. The V and J ends lost 3 bases and 6 bases respectively, with 6 bases between them. CDR3 size: 11 residues.